This TCR beta chain was sequenced during a study of T cell responses to AZD1222 COVID-19 vaccine. Generated by immunoSEQ multiplex PCR, the TCRdb table keeps only in-frame clones and is missing some. The sample lists some 130,000 clones; roughly 80% were seen once. As regards this clone: Its target is not known.

Notes on the study in general: Among the donors, most were white British and more were female, and clonal diversity was possibly underestimated.

V lost 2 bases to trimming and J lost 3 bases, with 4 bases between them. From germline, CDR1 is SGHAT and CDR2 FQDESV (reference sequence). The CDR3 runs to 12 residues. This rearrangement joins TRBV11-1 to TRBJ1-2; D unresolved. The origin of this receptor is an adult in good health. The source material was peripheral blood, sampled on day 0 of AZD1222 vaccination. This chain's CDR3 is CASSLRDYGYTF. CDR3 nucleotide sequence: TGTGCCAGCAGCTTAAGGGACTATGGCTACACCTTC. The entire variable domain, with the rest obtained from reference TRBV11-1 and TRBJ1-2, is as follows: EAEVAQSPRYKITEKSQAVAFWCDPISGHATLYWYRQILGQGPELLVQFQDESVVDDSQLPKDRFSAERLKGVDSTLKIQPAELGDSAMYLCASSLRDYGYTFGSGTRLTVV.